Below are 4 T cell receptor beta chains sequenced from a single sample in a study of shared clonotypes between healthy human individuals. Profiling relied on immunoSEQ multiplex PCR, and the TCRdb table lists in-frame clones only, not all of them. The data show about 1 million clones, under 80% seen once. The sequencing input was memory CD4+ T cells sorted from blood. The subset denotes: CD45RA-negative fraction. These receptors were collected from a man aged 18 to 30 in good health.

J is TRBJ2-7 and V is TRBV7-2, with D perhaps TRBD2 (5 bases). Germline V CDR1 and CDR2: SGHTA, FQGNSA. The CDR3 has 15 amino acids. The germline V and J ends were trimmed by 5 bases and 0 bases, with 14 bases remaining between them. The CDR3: CASSGRETISYEQYF. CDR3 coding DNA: TGTGCCAGCAGCGGAAGGGAGACTATCTCCTACGAGCAGTACTTC.

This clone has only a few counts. CDR3 amino acids: CAWSPAGGYTEAFF. The CDR3 region has the DNA TGTGCCTGGAGTCCCGCCGGGGGGTACACTGAAGCTTTCTTT. V is TRBV30 and J is TRBJ1-1; possibly TRBD1 for D (5 bases). Germline CDR1 and CDR2: GTSNPN and SVGIG (reference sequence). The CDR3 has 14 residues. V lost 2 bases, J lost 3 bases, and 13 bases lay in between.

For the CDR3, the DNA is TGTGCCATCACAGGGATGATTGGCGGGGAGCTGTTTTTT. Encoded protein: CAITGMIGGELFF. V gene TRBV10-3 combines with J gene TRBJ2-2, with D possibly being TRBD1 (5 bases). V lost 7 bases, J lost 7 bases, and 13 bases lay in between. This CDR3 has 13 residues. Germline V lookup: CDR1 ENHRY, CDR2 SYGVKD.

This chain's CDR3 is CASSLGTVAANVLTF. CDR3 sequence (DNA): TGTGCCAGCAGCCTAGGGACAGTGGCGGCCAACGTCCTGACTTTC. The chain uses TRBV11-2 and TRBJ2-6; TRBD1 matches at 7 bases. The CDR3 runs to 15 residues. After removal of 5 bases from V and 6 bases from J, the junction contained 7 bases not matched to a gene. Germline V lookup: CDR1 SGHAT, CDR2 FQNNGV.